This T cell receptor beta chain was sequenced in a study of cytomegalovirus exposure and HLA in healthy donors. Study in general: Early release data held some 80 million unique TCRs from HLA-typed donors. The study, taken as a whole, reports: In a later analysis, the majority of CMV-associated beta chains seemingly showed HLA restriction. Later genetic work tied a missense DCLRE1C variant to beta-chain V and J trimming.

As for the donors, each was a healthy bone marrow donor. From germline, CDR1 is SGHNT and CDR2 YYREEE (reference sequence). The CDR3 has 11 residues. V was shortened by 9 bases and J by 2 bases, with 8 bases between the two germline ends. For this clone: Its antigen remains unknown.

Researchers ran the PCR with 60 Vbeta and 13 Jbeta primers. Measured with immunoSEQ multiplex PCR; TCRdb has only the in-frame clones, and not every one. This sample has some 150,000 clones, with 62% found just once. The chain joins TRBV5-4 to TRBJ1-2; D might be TRBD1 (5 bases). This sequence originates from a man in his forties or fifties in good health and CMV-seronegative. Sequenced input: PBMCs. In DNA form, the CDR3 reads TGTGCCACCCGACAGAACTATGGCTACACCTTC. It translates to CATRQNYGYTF.